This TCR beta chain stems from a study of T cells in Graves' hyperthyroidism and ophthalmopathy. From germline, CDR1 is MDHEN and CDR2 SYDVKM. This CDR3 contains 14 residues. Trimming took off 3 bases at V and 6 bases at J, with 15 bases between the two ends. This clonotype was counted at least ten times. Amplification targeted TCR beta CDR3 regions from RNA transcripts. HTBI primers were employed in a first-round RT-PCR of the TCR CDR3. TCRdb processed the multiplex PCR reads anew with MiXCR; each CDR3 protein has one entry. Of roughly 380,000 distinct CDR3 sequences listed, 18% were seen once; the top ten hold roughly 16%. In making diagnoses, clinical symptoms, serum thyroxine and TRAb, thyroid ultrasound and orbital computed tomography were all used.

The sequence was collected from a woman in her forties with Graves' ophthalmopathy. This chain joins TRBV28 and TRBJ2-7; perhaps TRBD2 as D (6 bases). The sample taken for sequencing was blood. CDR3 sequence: CASSLAGFSAEQYF. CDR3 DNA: TGTGCCAGCAGTTTGGCGGGGTTTTCAGCCGAGCAGTACTTC.